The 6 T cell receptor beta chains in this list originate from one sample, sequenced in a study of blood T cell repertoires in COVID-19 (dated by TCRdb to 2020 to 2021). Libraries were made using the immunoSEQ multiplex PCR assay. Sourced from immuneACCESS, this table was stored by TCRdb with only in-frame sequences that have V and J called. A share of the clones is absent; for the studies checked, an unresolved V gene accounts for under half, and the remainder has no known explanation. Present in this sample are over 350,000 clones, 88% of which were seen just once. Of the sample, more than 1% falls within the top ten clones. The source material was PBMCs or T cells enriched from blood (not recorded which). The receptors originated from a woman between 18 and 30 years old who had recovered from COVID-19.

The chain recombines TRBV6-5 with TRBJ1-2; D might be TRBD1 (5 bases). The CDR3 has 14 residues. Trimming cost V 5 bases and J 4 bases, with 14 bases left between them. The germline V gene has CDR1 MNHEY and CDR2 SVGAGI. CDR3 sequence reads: CASSNNPRVYGYTF. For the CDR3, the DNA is TGTGCCAGCAGTAACAACCCCAGGGTCTATGGCTACACCTTC.

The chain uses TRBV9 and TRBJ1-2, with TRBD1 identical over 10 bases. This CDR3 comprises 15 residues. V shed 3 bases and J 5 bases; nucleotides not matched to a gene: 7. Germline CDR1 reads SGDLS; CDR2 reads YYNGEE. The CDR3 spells CASSAYWTGGYGYTF. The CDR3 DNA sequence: TGTGCCAGCAGCGCATATTGGACAGGGGGATATGGCTACACCTTC.

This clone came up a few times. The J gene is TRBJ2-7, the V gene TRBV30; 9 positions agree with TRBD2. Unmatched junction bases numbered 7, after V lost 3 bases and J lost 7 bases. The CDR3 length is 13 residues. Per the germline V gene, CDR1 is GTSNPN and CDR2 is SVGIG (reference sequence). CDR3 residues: CAWRVAGAGEQYF. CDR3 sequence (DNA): TGTGCCTGGAGAGTAGCGGGGGCAGGGGAGCAGTACTTC.

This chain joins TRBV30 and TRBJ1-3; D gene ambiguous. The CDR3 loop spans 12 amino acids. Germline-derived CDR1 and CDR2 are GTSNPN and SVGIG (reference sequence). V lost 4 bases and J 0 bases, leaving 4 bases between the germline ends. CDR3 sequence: CAWTDSGNTIYF. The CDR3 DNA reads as TGTGCCTGGACAGACTCTGGAAACACCATATATTTT.

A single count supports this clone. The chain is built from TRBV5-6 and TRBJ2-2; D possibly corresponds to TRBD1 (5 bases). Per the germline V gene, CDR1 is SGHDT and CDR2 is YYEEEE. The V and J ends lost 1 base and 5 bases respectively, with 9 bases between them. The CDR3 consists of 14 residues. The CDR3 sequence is CASSLRGGTGELFF. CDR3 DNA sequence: TGTGCCAGCAGCTTGAGGGGTGGGACCGGGGAGCTGTTTTTT.

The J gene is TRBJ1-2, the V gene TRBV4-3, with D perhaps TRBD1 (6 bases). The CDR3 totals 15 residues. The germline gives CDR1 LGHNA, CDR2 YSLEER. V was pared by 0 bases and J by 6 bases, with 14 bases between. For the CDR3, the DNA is TGCGCCAGCAGCCAAGATTGGGCGGCAGGGGATGGCTACACCTTC. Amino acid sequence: CASSQDWAAGDGYTF.